This T cell receptor (beta chain) was retrieved from a study of memory CD4+ T cells and cytomegalovirus serostatus. Across the whole study: Healthy Belgian adult donors included roughly ten CMV-positive and more than 20 CMV-negative people. The study's findings and limits: CMV serostatus prediction reached median AUC approximately 0.96, or 0.89 with US-trained model. About 40% of the roughly 150 known CMV-associated TCRbeta sequences appeared in CD4+ memory. Suggested: most of the CMV-linked TCR signature lies in CD4+ memory cells.

Details on this clone: Its antigen is not identified.

The ends were cut back, 0 bases at V and 7 bases at J, with 13 bases in the middle. The CDR3 contains 14 residues. Germline CDR1 MGHRA, CDR2 YSYEKL. Produced via immunoSEQ multiplex PCR; TCRdb's table is partial and in-frame only. The data contain around 50,000 clones, around 82% of them singletons. Single viable CD3+CD4+CD8-CD45RO+ cells were sorted as the memory CD4+ T cells. The genes are TRBV4-1 and TRBJ2-7; no clear D. The sample was memory CD4+ T cells from blood. The receptor was derived from an adult in good health and CMV-seronegative. This CDR3 is CASSQDSGWGEQYF. The CDR3 DNA sequence: TGCGCCAGCAGCCAAGATTCGGGTTGGGGAGAGCAGTACTTC.